This T cell receptor (beta chain) was captured in a study of neurological immune-mediated disorders. The cDNA was generated by 5'RACE with 10-nucleotide random UMIs. TCRdb itself ran the 5' RACE reads through MiXCR, one entry per CDR3 protein. The data hold almost 30,000 distinct CDR3 sequences, with around an eighth observed a single time. The CDR3 totals 15 residues. Germline assignment: CDR1 SGHRS and CDR2 YFSETQ. Trimming left V 0 bases short and J 2 bases short, with 10 bases between. This receptor was obtained from a woman aged 55-75 years in good health. This rearrangement joins TRBV5-1 to TRBJ2-3; possibly TRBD1 for D (6 bases). The sequencing input was PBMCs. Here the CDR3 reads CASSLADSLTDTQYF. Written as DNA, the CDR3 is TGCGCCAGCAGCTTGGCGGACAGCCTCACAGATACGCAGTATTTT.